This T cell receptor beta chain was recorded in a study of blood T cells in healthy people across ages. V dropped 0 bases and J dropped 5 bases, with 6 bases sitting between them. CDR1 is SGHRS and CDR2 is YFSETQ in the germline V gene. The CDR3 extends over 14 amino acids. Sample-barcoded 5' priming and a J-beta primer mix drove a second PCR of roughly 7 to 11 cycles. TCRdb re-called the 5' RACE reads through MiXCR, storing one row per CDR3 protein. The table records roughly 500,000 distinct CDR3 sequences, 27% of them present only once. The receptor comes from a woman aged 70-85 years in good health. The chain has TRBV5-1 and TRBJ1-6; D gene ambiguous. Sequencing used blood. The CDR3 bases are TGCGCCAGCAGCTTGGACAGTGATAATTCACCCCTCCACTTT. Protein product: CASSLDSDNSPLHF.